This TCR beta chain is from a study of blood T cell repertoires in COVID-19. Here immunoSEQ multiplex PCR was the method, and the copy in TCRdb shows in-frame clones only, minus some. The sample gives 220,000 or so clones, almost 90% of which show up once; more than 13% is in the top ten. Germline-derived CDR1 and CDR2 are SGDLS and YYNGEE. Between the trimmed V and J ends, which lost 4 bases and 1 base, there was a span of 14 bases. The CDR3 consists of 16 residues. This clone is a singleton in its sample. The chain links TRBV9 to TRBJ1-4, with TRBD1 as a possible D gene (5 bases). The sample consisted of PBMCs or T cells enriched from blood (not recorded which). This sequence was found in a man aged 25-40 years who had been exposed to COVID-19. In nucleotides, the CDR3 is TGTGCCAGCAGCCCGAGCCGCGGGGGAACTAATGAAAAACTGTTTTTT. It codes for CASSPSRGGTNEKLFF.